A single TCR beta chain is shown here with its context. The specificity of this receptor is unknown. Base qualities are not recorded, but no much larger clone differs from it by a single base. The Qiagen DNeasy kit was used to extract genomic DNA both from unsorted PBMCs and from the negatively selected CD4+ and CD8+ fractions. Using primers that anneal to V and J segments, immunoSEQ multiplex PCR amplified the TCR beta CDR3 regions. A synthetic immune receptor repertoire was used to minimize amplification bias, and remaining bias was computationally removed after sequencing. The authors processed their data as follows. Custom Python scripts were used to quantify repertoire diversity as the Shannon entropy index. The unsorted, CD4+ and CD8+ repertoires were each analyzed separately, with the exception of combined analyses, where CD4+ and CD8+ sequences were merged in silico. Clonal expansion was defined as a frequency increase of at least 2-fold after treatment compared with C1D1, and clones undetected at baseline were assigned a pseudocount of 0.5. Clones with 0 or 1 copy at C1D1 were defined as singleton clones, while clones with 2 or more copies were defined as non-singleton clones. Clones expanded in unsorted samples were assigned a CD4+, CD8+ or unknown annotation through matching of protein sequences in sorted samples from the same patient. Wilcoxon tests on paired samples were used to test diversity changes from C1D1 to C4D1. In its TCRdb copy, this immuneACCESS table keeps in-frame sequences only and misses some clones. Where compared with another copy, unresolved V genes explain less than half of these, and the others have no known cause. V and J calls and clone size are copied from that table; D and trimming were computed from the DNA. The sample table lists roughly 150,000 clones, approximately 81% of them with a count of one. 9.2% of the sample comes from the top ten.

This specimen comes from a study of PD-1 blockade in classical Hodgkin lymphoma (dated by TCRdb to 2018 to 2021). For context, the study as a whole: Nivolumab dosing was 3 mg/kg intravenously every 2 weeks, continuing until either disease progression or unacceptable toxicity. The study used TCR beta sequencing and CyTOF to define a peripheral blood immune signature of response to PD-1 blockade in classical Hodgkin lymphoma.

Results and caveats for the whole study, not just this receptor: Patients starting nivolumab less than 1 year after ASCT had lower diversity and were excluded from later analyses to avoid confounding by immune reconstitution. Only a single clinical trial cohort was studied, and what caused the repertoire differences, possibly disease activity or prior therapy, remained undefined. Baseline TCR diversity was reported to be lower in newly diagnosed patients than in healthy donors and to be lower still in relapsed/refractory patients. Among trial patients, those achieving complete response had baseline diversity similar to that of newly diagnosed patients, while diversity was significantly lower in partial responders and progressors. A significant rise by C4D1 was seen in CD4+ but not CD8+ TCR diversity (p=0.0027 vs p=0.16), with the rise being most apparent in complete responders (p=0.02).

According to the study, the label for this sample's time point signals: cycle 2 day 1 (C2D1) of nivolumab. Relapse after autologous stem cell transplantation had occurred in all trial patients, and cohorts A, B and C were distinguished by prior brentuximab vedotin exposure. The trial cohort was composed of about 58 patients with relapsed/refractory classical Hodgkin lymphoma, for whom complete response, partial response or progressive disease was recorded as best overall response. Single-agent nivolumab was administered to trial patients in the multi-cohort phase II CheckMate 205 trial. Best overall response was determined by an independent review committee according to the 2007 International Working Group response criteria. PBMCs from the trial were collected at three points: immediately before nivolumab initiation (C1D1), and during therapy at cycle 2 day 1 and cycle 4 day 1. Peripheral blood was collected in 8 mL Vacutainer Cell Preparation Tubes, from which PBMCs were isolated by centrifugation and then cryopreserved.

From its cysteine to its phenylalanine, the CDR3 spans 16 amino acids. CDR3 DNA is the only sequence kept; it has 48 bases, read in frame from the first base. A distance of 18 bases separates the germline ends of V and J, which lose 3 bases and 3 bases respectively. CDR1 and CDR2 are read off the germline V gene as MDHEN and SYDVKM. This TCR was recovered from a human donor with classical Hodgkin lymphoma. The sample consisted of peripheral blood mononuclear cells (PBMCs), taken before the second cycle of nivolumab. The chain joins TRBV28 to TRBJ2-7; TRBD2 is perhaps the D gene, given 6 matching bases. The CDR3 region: CASSLSVKWGVYEQYF. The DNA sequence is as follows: TGTGCCAGCAGTTTGTCAGTTAAGTGGGGGGTCTACGAGCAGTACTTC.